What follows is one TCR beta chain and its context. The same CDR3 is also encoded by other DNA sequences in this sample. These data belong to a study of blood T cell repertoires in COVID-19. Study-wide background: PBMCs, B-cell-depleted T cells, or T cells provided the cDNA or gDNA that made up the material.

Germline V CDR1 and CDR2: KGHSH, LQKENI. CDR3 length: 14 amino acids. The ends lost 2 bases at V and 2 bases at J; junction bases unmatched: 2. In the source study's methods: Reference gene primer amplification gave estimated nucleated cell counts. Profiling relied on immunoSEQ multiplex PCR, and the TCRdb table lists in-frame clones only, not all of them. V, J and clone size are those of that table, while D and trimming were read from the DNA. The sample includes under 450,000 clones, around 86% of them seen just once. In terms of age and location, participants ranged from roughly 18 to 100 years and lived in about 25 US areas.

The chain links TRBV18 to TRBJ2-7; TRBD1 agrees at 8 bases. The sequence came from a woman aged 50 to 60 who had recovered from COVID-19. The sequenced sample was PBMCs or T cells enriched from blood (not recorded which). The CDR3: CASSPGTGTYEQYF. In DNA form, the CDR3 reads TGTGCCAGCTCACCAGGGACAGGTACCTACGAGCAGTACTTC.